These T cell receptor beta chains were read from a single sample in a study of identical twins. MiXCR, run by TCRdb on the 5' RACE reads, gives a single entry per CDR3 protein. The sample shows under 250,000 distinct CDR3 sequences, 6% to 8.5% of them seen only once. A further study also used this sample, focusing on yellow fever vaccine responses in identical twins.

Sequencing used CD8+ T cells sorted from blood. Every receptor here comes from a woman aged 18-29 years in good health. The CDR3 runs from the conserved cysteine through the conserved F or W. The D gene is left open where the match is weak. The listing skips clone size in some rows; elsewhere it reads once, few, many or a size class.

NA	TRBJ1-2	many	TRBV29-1	TGCAGCGTTGAAGACATGGAAGCCTATGGCTACACCTTC	CSVEDMEAYGYTF
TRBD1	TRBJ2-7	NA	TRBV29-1	TGCAGCGTTGAGACCGGGACAGGGTCCTACGAGCAGTACTTC	CSVETGTGSYEQYF
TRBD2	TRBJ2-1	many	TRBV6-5	TGTGCCAGCAGTCCCGGGACTACCGAAGAGTTCTTC	CASSPGTTEEFF
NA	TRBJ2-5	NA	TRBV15	TGTGCCACCAGCAGAGGAGGGGGTTTCCAAGAGACCCAGTACTTC	CATSRGGGFQETQYF
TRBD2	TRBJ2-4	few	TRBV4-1	TGCGCCAGCAGCCACCGAAACGGGGGGGACATTCAGTACTTC	CASSHRNGGDIQYF
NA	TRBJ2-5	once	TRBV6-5	TGTGCCAGCAGTTACTATCCCGATAGGGTTGAGACCCAGTACTTC	CASSYYPDRVETQYF
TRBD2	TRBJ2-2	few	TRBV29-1	TGCAGCGTCCTAGCGGGAGCCGGGGAGCTGTTTTTT	CSVLAGAGELFF
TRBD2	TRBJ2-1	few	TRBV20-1	TGCAGTGCCACACCACTAGCGAACTCCTACAATGAGCAGTTCTTC	CSATPLANSYNEQFF
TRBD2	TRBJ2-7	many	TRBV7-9	TGTGCCAGCAGCCCGACTAGCGGGGTAGGCGAGCAGTACTTC	CASSPTSGVGEQYF
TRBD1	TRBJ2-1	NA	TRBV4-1	TGCGCCAGCAGCCAAGAAGGGACAGGGGGCGATGAGCAGTTCTTC	CASSQEGTGGDEQFF
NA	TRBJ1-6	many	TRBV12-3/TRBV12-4	TGTGCCAGCAGTTTTGCGGGGGGCAATTCACCCCTCCACTTT	CASSFAGGNSPLHF
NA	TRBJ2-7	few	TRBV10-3	TGTGCCATCAGACCCGGGGGCTACGAGCAGTACTTC	CAIRPGGYEQYF
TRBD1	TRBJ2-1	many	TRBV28	TGTGCCAGCAGTAGCCGGGACAGGGTTTTCGATGAGCAGTTCTTC	CASSSRDRVFDEQFF
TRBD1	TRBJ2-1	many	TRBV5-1	TGCGCCAGCAGCTTGGGGGACAGCTCCTACAATGAGCAGTTCTTC	CASSLGDSSYNEQFF
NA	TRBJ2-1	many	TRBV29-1	TGCAGCGTTGAAAAGGACCCGTACAATGAGCAGTTCTTC	CSVEKDPYNEQFF
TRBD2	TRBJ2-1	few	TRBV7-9	TGTGCCAGCAGCCGCCCCCTAGCGGTTCTATACAATGAGCAGTTCTTC	CASSRPLAVLYNEQFF
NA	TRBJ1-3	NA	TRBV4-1	TGCGCCAGCAGCCAAGAGGTGGTGGGACCGATCTCTGGAAACACCATATATTTT	CASSQEVVGPISGNTIYF
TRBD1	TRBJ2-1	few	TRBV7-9	TGTGCCAGCAGCTTAGGTCAGGGGGCGTGGAATGAGCAGTTCTTC	CASSLGQGAWNEQFF
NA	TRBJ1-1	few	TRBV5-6	TGTGCCAGCAGCTTGGGGAACACGAACACTGAAGCTTTCTTT	CASSLGNTNTEAFF
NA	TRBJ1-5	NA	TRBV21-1	TGTGCCAGCAGCCCCCAATCGGAGGGTCAGAGCAATCAGCCCCAGCATTTT	CASSPQSEGQSNQPQHF
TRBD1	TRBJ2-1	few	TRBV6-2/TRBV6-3	TGTGCCAGCAGTTACTCAGGGACAGGGGGCAATGAGCAGTTCTTC	CASSYSGTGGNEQFF
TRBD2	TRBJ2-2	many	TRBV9	TGTGCCAGCAGCGGCGAACTGGGACTAGCGGGGGCCGGGGAGCTGTTTTTT	CASSGELGLAGAGELFF
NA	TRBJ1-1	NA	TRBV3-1	TGTGCCAGCAGCCAAGTCCTGGGGGACACAAGGGTCACTGAAGCTTTCTTT	CASSQVLGDTRVTEAFF
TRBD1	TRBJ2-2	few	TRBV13	TGTGCCATCAGCTTAGCCAGACAGGGCGAAAGGTCCACCGGGGAGCTGTTTTTT	CAISLARQGERSTGELFF
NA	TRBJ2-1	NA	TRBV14	TGTGCCAGCAGCCAAGTAGCAAACTCCTACAATGAGCAGTTCTTC	CASSQVANSYNEQFF
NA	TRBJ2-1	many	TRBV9	TGTGCCAGCAGCGAGAGGGAAATACAATGGGATGAGCAGTTCTTC	CASSEREIQWDEQFF
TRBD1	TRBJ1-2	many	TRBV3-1	TGTGCCAGCAGCCCGGACAGGAACTATGGCTACACCTTC	CASSPDRNYGYTF
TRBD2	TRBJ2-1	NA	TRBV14	TGTGCCAGCAGCCAACGACTAGCCTCTATAGAGACGAATGAGCAGTTCTTC	CASSQRLASIETNEQFF
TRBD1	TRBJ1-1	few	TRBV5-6	TGTGCCAGCAGCGCCGACAGGGGTGAGGGGAACACTGAAGCTTTCTTT	CASSADRGEGNTEAFF
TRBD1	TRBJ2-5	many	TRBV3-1	TGTGCCAGCAGCCAAACAGGGGCCCTTATTGAGACCCAGTACTTC	CASSQTGALIETQYF
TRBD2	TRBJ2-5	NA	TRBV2	TGTGCCAGCAGTGAGGATGCGGGAGATAATGGGACCCAGTACTTC	CASSEDAGDNGTQYF
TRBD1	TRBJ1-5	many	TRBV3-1	TGTGCCAGCAGCCAGGACAGGGAGCGGAAGCCCCAGCATTTT	CASSQDRERKPQHF
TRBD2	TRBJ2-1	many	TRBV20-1	TGCAGTGCTAGATTACTAGCGGGGGGGGACAATGAGCAGTTCTTC	CSARLLAGGDNEQFF
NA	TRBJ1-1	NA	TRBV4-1	TGCGCCAGCAGCCAAGATTGGCGGGACGGCCACATGAACACTGAAGCTTTCTTT	CASSQDWRDGHMNTEAFF
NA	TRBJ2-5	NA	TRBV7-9	TGTGCCAGCTATAGGGCCGGGGAGACCCAGTACTTC	CASYRAGETQYF
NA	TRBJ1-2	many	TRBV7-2	TGTGCCAGCAGCCCGCCCGGGAACTATGGCTACACCTTC	CASSPPGNYGYTF
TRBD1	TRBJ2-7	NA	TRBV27	TGTGCCAGCAGTTTAGCTGGGGCAGGGGGCTTCTACGAGCAGTACTTC	CASSLAGAGGFYEQYF
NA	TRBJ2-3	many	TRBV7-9	TGTGCCAGCAGCTCCGTCCTTAGCAGAGATACGCAGTATTTT	CASSSVLSRDTQYF
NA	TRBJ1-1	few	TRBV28	TGTGCCAGCACGGGTCACAGCGACAACACTGAAGCTTTCTTT	CASTGHSDNTEAFF
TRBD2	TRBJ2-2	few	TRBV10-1	TGCGCCAGCAGTGATAGCGGGATTCCGGGAGGGGAGCTGTTTTTT	CASSDSGIPGGELFF
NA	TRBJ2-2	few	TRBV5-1	TGCGCCAGCAGCTTGTATGTCGGGGAGCTGTTTTTT	CASSLYVGELFF
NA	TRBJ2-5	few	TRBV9	TGTGCCAGCAGCGTAGAACAGCAAGAGACCCAGTACTTC	CASSVEQQETQYF